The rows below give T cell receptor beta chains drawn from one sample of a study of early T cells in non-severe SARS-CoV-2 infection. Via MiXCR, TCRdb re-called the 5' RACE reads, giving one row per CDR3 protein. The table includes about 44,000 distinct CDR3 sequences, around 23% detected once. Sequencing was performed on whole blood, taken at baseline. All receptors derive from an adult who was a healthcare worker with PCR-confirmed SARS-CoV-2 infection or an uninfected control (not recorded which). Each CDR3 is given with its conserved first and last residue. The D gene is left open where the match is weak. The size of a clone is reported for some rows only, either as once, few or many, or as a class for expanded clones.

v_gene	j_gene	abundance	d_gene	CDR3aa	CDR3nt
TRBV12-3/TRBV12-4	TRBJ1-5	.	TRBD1	CASSSRTGYSNQPQHF	TGTGCCAGCAGTTCGAGGACAGGGTATAGCAATCAGCCCCAGCATTTT
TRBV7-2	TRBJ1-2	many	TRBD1	CASSWGTGEGYGYTF	TGTGCCAGCAGCTGGGGGACAGGGGAGGGCTATGGCTACACCTTC
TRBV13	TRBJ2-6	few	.	CASSLRTVLSGANVLTF	TGTGCCAGCAGCTTAAGGACCGTACTCTCTGGGGCCAACGTCCTGACTTTC
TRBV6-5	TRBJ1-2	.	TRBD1	CASSRTGMDGYTF	TGTGCCAGCAGCCGGACAGGGATGGATGGCTACACCTTC
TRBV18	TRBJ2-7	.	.	CASSGYPYEQYF	TGTGCCAGCTCAGGGTACCCCTACGAGCAGTACTTC
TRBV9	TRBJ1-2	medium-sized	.	CASSVSPGPGTNYGYTF	TGTGCCAGCAGCGTATCGCCCGGCCCGGGGACTAACTATGGCTACACCTTC
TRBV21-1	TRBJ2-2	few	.	CASSKRGGTADGELFF	TGTGCCAGCAGCAAAAGGGGGGGAACAGCTGACGGGGAGCTGTTTTTT
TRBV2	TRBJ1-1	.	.	CASRTPDTEAFF	TGTGCCAGCAGGACCCCCGACACTGAAGCTTTCTTT
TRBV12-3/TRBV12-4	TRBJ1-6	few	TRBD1	CASSLAYPGQGASPLHF	TGTGCCAGCAGTTTAGCCTACCCGGGACAGGGCGCTTCACCCCTCCACTTT
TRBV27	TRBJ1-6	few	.	CASSPGAGLGSPLHF	TGTGCCAGCAGCCCCGGGGCGGGCCTTGGTTCACCCCTCCACTTT
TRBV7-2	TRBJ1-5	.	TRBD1	CASSGTGGQPQHF	TGTGCCAGCAGCGGGACAGGGGGACAGCCCCAGCATTTT
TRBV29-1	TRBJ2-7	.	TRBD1	CSVGGQGSYEQYF	TGCAGCGTAGGGGGACAGGGATCCTACGAGCAGTACTTC
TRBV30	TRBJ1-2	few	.	CAWSVVRNYGYTF	TGTGCCTGGAGTGTAGTCAGGAACTATGGCTACACCTTC
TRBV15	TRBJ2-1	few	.	CATSREGINNEQFF	TGTGCCACCAGCAGAGAGGGCATCAACAATGAGCAGTTCTTC
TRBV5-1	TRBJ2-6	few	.	CASSPVPSGANVLTF	TGCGCCAGCAGCCCCGTTCCCTCTGGGGCCAACGTCCTGACTTTC
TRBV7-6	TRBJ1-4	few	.	CASSVLGSEKLFF	TGTGCCAGCAGCGTTCTCGGCTCCGAAAAACTGTTTTTT
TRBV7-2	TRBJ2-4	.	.	CASSPRGAILAKNIQYF	TGTGCCAGCAGCCCCCGGGGGGCCATACTAGCCAAAAACATTCAGTACTTC
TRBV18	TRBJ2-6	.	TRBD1	CASSEQGAAGANVLTF	TGTGCCAGCTCAGAACAGGGGGCGGCTGGGGCCAACGTCCTGACTTTC
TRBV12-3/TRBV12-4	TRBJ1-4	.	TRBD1	CASLLTGPEKLFF	TGTGCCAGCCTACTGACAGGGCCTGAAAAACTGTTTTTT
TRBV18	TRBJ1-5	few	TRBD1	CASSSNTGTGMGQPQHF	TGTGCCAGCTCATCGAACACCGGGACAGGGATGGGTCAGCCCCAGCATTTT
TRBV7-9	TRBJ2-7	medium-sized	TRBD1	CASSSGTGTDSYEQYF	TGTGCCAGCAGCTCCGGTACCGGGACAGACTCCTACGAGCAGTACTTC
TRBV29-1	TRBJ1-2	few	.	CSGGSGGSDGYTF	TGCAGCGGTGGATCGGGGGGGAGCGATGGCTACACCTTC
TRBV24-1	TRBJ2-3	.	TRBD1	CATSEGQGAVTDTQYF	TGTGCCACCAGTGAAGGACAGGGGGCAGTCACAGATACGCAGTATTTT
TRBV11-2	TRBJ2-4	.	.	CASSLTGYIQYF	TGTGCCAGCAGCTTGACGGGGTACATTCAGTACTTC
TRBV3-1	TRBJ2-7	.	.	CASSQGASQYF	TGTGCCAGCAGCCAAGGCGCGTCGCAGTACTTC
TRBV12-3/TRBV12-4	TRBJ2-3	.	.	CASSYGRVVTRTDTQYF	TGTGCCAGCAGCTACGGACGGGTAGTGACGCGCACAGATACGCAGTATTTT
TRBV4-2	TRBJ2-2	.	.	CASSQDSGELFF	TGTGCCAGCAGCCAAGATTCCGGGGAGCTGTTTTTT
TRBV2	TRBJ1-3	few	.	CASIRVSGNTIYF	TGTGCCAGCATAAGGGTCTCTGGAAACACCATATATTTT
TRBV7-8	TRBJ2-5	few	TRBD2	CASSSLAGGETQYF	TGTGCCAGCAGCTCTCTAGCGGGGGGAGAGACCCAGTACTTC
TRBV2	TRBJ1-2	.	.	CASRPGRPNYGYTF	TGTGCCAGCAGGCCCGGGAGGCCCAACTATGGCTACACCTTC
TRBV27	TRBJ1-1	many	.	CASSLYWGETEAFF	TGTGCCAGCAGTTTATATTGGGGTGAGACTGAAGCTTTCTTT
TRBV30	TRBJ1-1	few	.	CAWSVGADTEAFF	TGTGCCTGGAGTGTGGGCGCAGACACTGAAGCTTTCTTT
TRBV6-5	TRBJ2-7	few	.	CASSYVGRTFYEQYF	TGTGCCAGCAGTTACGTTGGGCGGACATTCTACGAGCAGTACTTC
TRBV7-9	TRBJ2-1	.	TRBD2	CASSPSGGTYNEQFF	TGTGCCAGCAGCCCTAGCGGGGGGACCTACAATGAGCAGTTCTTC
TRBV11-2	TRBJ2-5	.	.	CASSARLIQETQYF	TGTGCCAGCAGCGCCCGACTTATCCAAGAGACCCAGTACTTC
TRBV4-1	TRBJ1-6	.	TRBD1	CASSQAGQGNSPLHF	TGCGCCAGCAGCCAAGCGGGACAGGGCAATTCACCCCTCCACTTT
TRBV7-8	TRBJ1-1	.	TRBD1	CASSYTGDTEAFF	TGTGCCAGCAGTTATACAGGGGACACTGAAGCTTTCTTT
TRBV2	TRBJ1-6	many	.	CASTPGRNSPLHF	TGTGCCAGCACCCCGGGGAGGAATTCACCCCTCCACTTT
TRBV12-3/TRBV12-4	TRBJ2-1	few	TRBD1	CATTDRGQYNEQFF	TGTGCCACCACGGACAGGGGGCAGTACAATGAGCAGTTCTTC
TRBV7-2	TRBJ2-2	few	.	CASSPRRNTGELFF	TGTGCCAGCAGCCCGCGACGGAACACCGGGGAGCTGTTTTTT
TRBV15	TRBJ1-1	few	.	CATSRDEMNTEAFF	TGTGCCACCAGCAGAGACGAGATGAACACTGAAGCTTTCTTT